This passage covers 29 T cell receptor beta chains from one sample sequenced in a study of blood T cell repertoires in COVID-19 (dated by TCRdb to about 2020). Library method: the immunoSEQ multiplex PCR assay. Here the immuneACCESS table is served through TCRdb, limited to in-frame sequences with V and J called. Missing clones are a known gap in these copies; in checked studies unresolved V genes cover under half, and the rest lacks a known reason. The sample profile shows around 50,000 clones; 85% to 95% of them were found once. The ten biggest clones cover 0.95% to 1.1% of the sample. The specimen sequenced was peripheral blood. These receptors were taken from a man aged 55 to 70 with COVID-19, enrolled during active disease.

The chain recombines TRBV19 with TRBJ1-5; the match to TRBD1 covers 10 bases. Germline values: CDR1 LNHDA, CDR2 SQIVND (reference sequence). The CDR3 is made up of 16 amino acids. V lost 7 bases to trimming and J lost 1 base; unmatched junction nucleotides: 7. CDR3 nucleotide sequence: TGTGCCAGTACTGGGCCGGGACAGGGGAGCAATCAGCCCCAGCATTTT. This gives the protein CASTGPGQGSNQPQHF.

The chain combines TRBV28 with TRBJ1-1; D is uncertain. V shed 6 bases and J shed 5 bases, with 7 bases lying between them. The CDR3 is 11 amino acids. Germline V gives CDR1 MDHEN, CDR2 SYDVKM. The CDR3 is CASREGTEAFF. The CDR3 nucleotides are TGTGCCAGCAGAGAGGGTACTGAAGCTTTCTTT.

The chain carries TRBV18 and TRBJ1-2; 7 bases agree with TRBD1. Germline loops: CDR1 KGHSH, CDR2 LQKENI. CDR3 size: 13 residues. Germline trimming cut 3 bases from V and 7 bases from J; bases unmatched to any gene: 5. CDR3 protein: CASSPGTDSGYTF. The CDR3 DNA is TGTGCCAGCTCACCGGGGACAGACTCTGGCTACACCTTC.

The chain combines TRBV5-5 with TRBJ1-6; no definite D call. The CDR3 is 14 residues long. Germline V gene sequence: CDR1 SGHKS, CDR2 YYEKEE (reference sequence). Trimming took 4 bases from V and 9 from J, leaving 14 bases between them. In nucleotides, the CDR3 is TGTGCCAGCAGCAACAGACCGGGGAGTTCACCCCTCCACTTT. Encoded protein: CASSNRPGSSPLHF.

The V call is TRBV5-1, the J call TRBJ2-1, with 8 bases matching TRBD1. Germline V lookup: CDR1 SGHRS, CDR2 YFSETQ. The CDR3 covers 13 residues. Germline trimming cut 3 bases from V and 7 bases from J; bases unmatched to any gene: 3. The CDR3 DNA sequence: TGCGCCAGCAGCTCTGACAGGGGTAATGAGCAGTTCTTC. As protein: CASSSDRGNEQFF.

The rearrangement uses TRBV30 and TRBJ1-1; TRBD1 is a possible D gene (5 bases). The germline V and J ends were trimmed by 3 bases and 4 bases, with 12 bases remaining between them. Germline CDR1 reads GTSNPN; CDR2 reads SVGIG (reference sequence). This CDR3 comprises 13 residues. The CDR3 spells CAWSRVLATEAFF. CDR3 DNA: TGTGCCTGGAGCAGGGTTTTGGCCACTGAAGCTTTCTTT.

The chain recombines TRBV7-6 with TRBJ1-4, with D perhaps TRBD1 (6 bases). The CDR3 is 16 amino acids. From germline, CDR1 is SGHVS and CDR2 FNYEAQ. V was trimmed by 3 bases and J by 8 bases, leaving 19 bases between them. CDR3 in DNA: TGTGCCAGCAGCTTTACGAGACAGGCAGGTCGCGAAAAACTGTTTTTT. Amino acid sequence: CASSFTRQAGREKLFF. The complete variable domain, with remaining parts taken from reference TRBV7-6 and TRBJ1-4, reads GAGVSQSPRYKVTKRGQDVALRCDPISGHVSLYWYRQALGQGPEFLTYFNYEAQQDKSGLPNDRFSAERPEGSISTLTIQRTEQRDSAMYRCASSFTRQAGREKLFFGSGTQLSVL.

The V call is TRBV15, the J call TRBJ1-1; D not resolved. CDR1 is LNHNV and CDR2 is YYDKDF in the germline V gene (reference sequence). Trimming removed 0 bases at V and 1 base at J, with 6 bases between. CDR3 size: 14 residues. The CDR3 region has the DNA TGTGCCACCAGCAGAGACCAGTCGAACACTGAAGCTTTCTTT. It translates to CATSRDQSNTEAFF.

J is TRBJ2-1 and V is TRBV3-1 (or the pseudogene TRBV3-2); D ambiguous. Germline CDR1 and CDR2: LGHDT and YNNKEL (reference sequence). V lost 1 base to trimming and J lost 10 bases, with 11 bases between them. CDR3 length equals 13 residues. The CDR3, as DNA: TGTGCCAGCAGCCAAGGTCTAGAGCCCGAGCAGTTCTTC. Translating it yields CASSQGLEPEQFF.

V gene TRBV4-2 combines with J gene TRBJ1-1, with 8 positions matching TRBD1. This CDR3 spans 13 amino acids. Germline V gene data show CDR1 as LGHNA and CDR2 as YNFKEQ. V shed 6 bases and J 2 bases; nucleotides not matched to a gene: 2. The CDR3 nucleotides are TGTGCCAGCAGGGGACAGGAAAACACTGAAGCTTTCTTT. Translated, it gives CASRGQENTEAFF.

This rearrangement joins TRBV6-2 or TRBV6-3 to TRBJ2-5; 12 positions match TRBD2. This CDR3 has 17 amino acids. Unmatched junction bases numbered 10, after V lost 5 bases and J lost 3 bases. From germline, CDR1 is MNHEY and CDR2 SVGEGT. Here the CDR3 reads CASSPRLAGDEEETQYF. DNA of the CDR3: TGTGCCAGCAGTCCCCGACTAGCGGGAGACGAGGAAGAGACCCAGTACTTC.

The rearrangement joins TRBV29-1 to TRBJ1-2; 7 nucleotides match TRBD1. Looked up from germline, CDR1 is SQVTM and CDR2 is ANQGSEA. Trimming took 6 bases from V and 8 from J; bases not matched to a gene: 9. This CDR3 comprises 12 residues. The CDR3 here is CSVDDREDGYTF. The DNA for the CDR3 is TGCAGCGTGGACGACAGGGAGGACGGCTACACCTTC.

The rearrangement joins TRBV19 to TRBJ1-2; 9 bases are a match to TRBD1. Trimming removed 4 bases from V and 8 bases from J; junction bases left unmatched: 8. Germline CDR1 is LNHDA and CDR2 is SQIVND (reference sequence). The CDR3 contains 14 residues. In DNA, the CDR3 is TGTGCCAGTAGTACTAGGACAGGGGCAGAGGGCTACACCTTC. This encodes CASSTRTGAEGYTF.

Here the CDR3 DNA reads TGCGCCAGCAGCTTGAGCGGGCTTTACAATGAGCAGTTCTTC. Its protein product is CASSLSGLYNEQFF. This sequence joins TRBV5-1 and TRBJ2-1, with D maybe TRBD2 (6 bases). Germline loops: CDR1 SGHRS, CDR2 YFSETQ. Trimming took off 1 base at V and 4 bases at J, with 9 bases between the two ends. The CDR3 sequence is 14 residues long. The whole variable domain, remainder taken from reference TRBV5-1 and TRBJ2-1, is KAGVTQTPRYLIKTRGQQVTLSCSPISGHRSVSWYQQTPGQGLQFLFEYFSETQRNKGNFPGRFSGRQFSNSRSEMNVSTLELGDSALYLCASSLSGLYNEQFFGPGTRLTVL.

The chain employs TRBV7-2 and TRBJ1-1; 7 bases line up with TRBD1. This CDR3 is built from 16 residues. Germline V gives CDR1 SGHTA, CDR2 FQGNSA. The trim removed 5 bases at V and 8 bases at J, leaving 17 bases unmatched. The CDR3 sequence: CASSPRTGLLPTEAFF. DNA of the CDR3: TGTGCCAGCAGCCCAAGGACAGGTTTGCTCCCCACAGAAGCTTTCTTT.

This sequence joins TRBV19 and TRBJ2-7; TRBD1 might be the D (6 bases). CDR1 is LNHDA and CDR2 is SQIVND in the germline V gene (reference sequence). Trimming stripped 5 bases from V and 4 bases from J, with 18 bases between. The CDR3 is 15 amino acids. The CDR3 coding sequence is TGTGCCAGTAGTCCTCCCGGGACAAAACTTTACGAGCAGTACTTC. Its protein product is CASSPPGTKLYEQYF. The whole variable domain, remainder taken from reference TRBV19 and TRBJ2-7, is DGGITQSPKYLFRKEGQNVTLSCEQNLNHDAMYWYRQDPGQGLRLIYYSQIVNDFQKGDIAEGYSVSREKKESFPLTVTSAQKNPTAFYLCASSPPGTKLYEQYFGPGTRLTVT.

J is TRBJ1-2 and V is TRBV30; D is perhaps TRBD1 (5 bases). This CDR3 is 14 amino acids long. Trimming removed 3 bases from V and 4 bases from J, with 15 bases in between. From germline, CDR1 is GTSNPN and CDR2 SVGIG (reference sequence). CDR3 in amino acids: CAWRAPGPSYGYTF. Written as DNA, the CDR3 is TGTGCCTGGAGAGCCCCAGGGCCCAGCTATGGCTACACCTTC.

This rearrangement joins TRBV5-1 to TRBJ2-7, with D perhaps TRBD1 (5 bases). Between the trimmed V and J ends, which lost 0 bases and 5 bases, there was a span of 12 bases. The CDR3 covers 14 residues. The V gene's germline CDR1 is SGHRS and CDR2 YFSETQ. DNA of the CDR3: TGCGCCAGCAGCTTGGCGGGCAGGGTGAACGAGCAGTACTTC. Translating it yields CASSLAGRVNEQYF.

This chain uses TRBV2 with TRBJ2-1; D possibly corresponds to TRBD1 (5 bases). This CDR3 region has 14 residues. The germline V and J ends were trimmed by 8 bases and 4 bases, with 15 bases remaining between them. Germline lookup yields CDR1 SNHLY and CDR2 FYNNEI. Here the CDR3 reads CASGAGALYNEQFF. CDR3 DNA: TGTGCCAGCGGGGCTGGGGCGCTATACAATGAGCAGTTCTTC.

This chain joins TRBV7-6 and TRBJ1-1; perhaps TRBD1 as D (5 bases). The CDR3 totals 14 residues. V dropped 3 bases and J dropped 1 base, with 9 bases sitting between them. The germline gives CDR1 SGHVS, CDR2 FNYEAQ. CDR3 sequence: CASSFSTGNTEAFF. CDR3 nucleotide sequence: TGTGCCAGCAGCTTCTCAACAGGGAACACTGAAGCTTTCTTT.

This clone was seen only a few times. This chain uses TRBV3-1 (or the pseudogene TRBV3-2) with TRBJ1-1; D perhaps matches TRBD1 (6 bases). The CDR3 runs to 15 residues. The V gene's germline CDR1 is LGHDT and CDR2 YNNKEL (reference sequence). V lost 4 bases and J 8 bases, leaving 20 bases between the germline ends. Here the CDR3 DNA reads TGTGCCAGCAGCCCTATCGGTGTCGACAGGAGCGAAGCTTTCTTT. Protein product: CASSPIGVDRSEAFF.

This clone was detected only once. This chain links TRBV4-2 with TRBJ1-2; 8 nucleotides align to TRBD1. V gave up 1 base and J gave up 5 bases; unmatched junction bases: 6. In germline, CDR1 is LGHNA, CDR2 YNFKEQ. This CDR3 spans 15 amino acids. In nucleotides, the CDR3 is TGTGCCAGCAGCCAAGGCCTGACAGGGGATTATGGCTACACCTTC. Amino acids: CASSQGLTGDYGYTF.

The rearrangement links TRBV5-1 to TRBJ1-4; possibly TRBD1 for D (6 bases). V lost 5 bases to trimming and J lost 0 bases, with 8 bases between them. CDR1 SGHRS and CDR2 YFSETQ come from the germline V gene. The CDR3 runs 14 residues. The CDR3 DNA sequence: TGCGCCAGCAGAGAGGGGGCAACTAATGAAAAACTGTTTTTT. Amino acid sequence: CASREGATNEKLFF.

The rearrangement uses TRBV6-4 and TRBJ2-1; 8 nucleotides agree with TRBD2. The CDR3 consists of 15 residues. Trimming cost V 6 bases and J 0 bases; bases outside gene matches: 4. Germline V CDR1 and CDR2: MRHNA, SNTAGT. The DNA of the CDR3 is TGTGCCAGCAGGGCGCGGGGGGACTCCTACAATGAGCAGTTCTTC. Its translation is CASRARGDSYNEQFF.

The rearrangement joins TRBV5-4 to TRBJ2-2; TRBD1 aligns across 7 bases. Trimming at V came to 4 bases and at J to 3 bases, leaving 9 bases not matched to a gene. CDR1 SGHNT and CDR2 YYREEE come from the germline V gene (reference sequence). The CDR3 extends over 16 amino acids. The CDR3 nucleotides are TGTGCCAGCAGCCTTGCGGACAGGAGGTACACCGGGGAGCTGTTTTTT. This codes for CASSLADRRYTGELFF.

This clone appeared once. The chain couples TRBV11-1 to TRBJ2-2; 9 bases line up with TRBD1. The CDR3 is 15 residues long. J was trimmed by 4 bases and V by 3 bases; bases with no gene match: 3. The germline gives CDR1 SGHAT, CDR2 FQDESV (reference sequence). As DNA, the CDR3 is TGTGCCAGCAGCTTGGGGACAGGGTTCACCGGGGAGCTGTTTTTT. Protein sequence: CASSLGTGFTGELFF. Full variable domain (remainder filled in from reference TRBV11-1 and TRBJ2-2): EAEVAQSPRYKITEKSQAVAFWCDPISGHATLYWYRQILGQGPELLVQFQDESVVDDSQLPKDRFSAERLKGVDSTLKIQPAELGDSAMYLCASSLGTGFTGELFFGEGSRLTVL.

V gene TRBV18 combines with J gene TRBJ1-1; D not resolved. The ends were cut back, 6 bases at V and 4 bases at J, with 18 bases in the middle. Per the germline V gene, CDR1 is KGHSH and CDR2 is LQKENI. The CDR3 has 15 amino acids. The DNA for the CDR3 is TGTGCCAGCTCCCTCGGGAAGGGAAGGGTCACTGAAGCTTTCTTT. This sequence encodes CASSLGKGRVTEAFF.

In the case of this clone: Other DNA sequences in this specimen translate into the identical CDR3. The CDR3 DNA reads as TGTGCCAGCTCACCGGGGACAGGGTACGAAAAACTGTTTTTT. It specifies CASSPGTGYEKLFF. The chain combines TRBV18 with TRBJ1-4; 9 nucleotides match TRBD1. The CDR3 runs 14 residues. Germline assignment: CDR1 KGHSH and CDR2 LQKENI. J lost 8 bases, V lost 3 bases, and 4 bases had no gene match.

The rearrangement joins TRBV18 to TRBJ2-2; D remains unclear. This CDR3 has 13 amino acids. The ends were cut back, 3 bases at V and 4 bases at J, with 6 bases in the middle. In germline, CDR1 is KGHSH, CDR2 LQKENI. CDR3: CASSPLSTGELFF. The CDR3 DNA is TGTGCCAGCTCACCCCTTAGCACCGGGGAGCTGTTTTTT.